These 13 T cell receptor beta chains came from one sample sequenced in a study of T cell responses to AZD1222 COVID-19 vaccine. Method: immunoSEQ multiplex PCR; TCRdb's copy keeps in-frame clones and lacks some. The data hold around 100,000 clones, with 87% observed a single time. Sequenced material: peripheral blood, taken on day 0 of AZD1222 vaccination. The receptors here all came from an adult in good health.

CDR3 loop: CASSFKREDGEQFF. As DNA, the CDR3 is TGTGCCAGCAGCTTTAAGCGGGAGGATGGTGAGCAGTTCTTC. The V and J genes are TRBV7-3 and TRBJ2-1; TRBD2 matches at 9 bases. This CDR3 has 14 residues. The junction had 6 bases not matched to a gene; V was cut back by 3 bases and J by 9 bases. Looked up from germline, CDR1 is SGHTA and CDR2 is FQGTGA.

The V and J genes are TRBV5-1 and TRBJ2-3; 7 bases align to TRBD1. The CDR3 runs 17 residues. Looked up from germline, CDR1 is SGHRS and CDR2 is YFSETQ. V lost 1 base and J lost 1; bases outside the gene matches: 9. The CDR3 here is CASSLTGLQGGTDTQYF. The DNA of the CDR3 is TGCGCCAGCAGCTTGACGGGCTTGCAGGGGGGCACAGATACGCAGTATTTT. Supplemented by reference TRBV5-1 and TRBJ2-3, the full variable domain reads KAGVTQTPRYLIKTRGQQVTLSCSPISGHRSVSWYQQTPGQGLQFLFEYFSETQRNKGNFPGRFSGRQFSNSRSEMNVSTLELGDSALYLCASSLTGLQGGTDTQYFGPGTRLTVL.

This clone was recorded only once. The chain uses TRBV18 and TRBJ2-1; TRBD2 matches at 8 bases. Looked up from germline, CDR1 is KGHSH and CDR2 is LQKENI. V lost 2 bases and J lost 4; bases outside the gene matches: 7. The CDR3 totals 16 residues. CDR3 sequence reads: CASSPGWLAGYNEQFF. The CDR3 DNA sequence: TGTGCCAGCTCACCAGGGTGGCTAGCGGGTTACAATGAGCAGTTCTTC. Drawing the rest from reference TRBV18 and TRBJ2-1, the complete variable domain is NAGVMQNPRHLVRRRGQEARLRCSPMKGHSHVYWYRQLPEEGLKFMVYLQKENIIDESGMPKERFSAEFPKEGPSILRIQQVVRGDSAAYFCASSPGWLAGYNEQFFGPGTRLTVL.

This sequence joins TRBV18 and TRBJ1-6, with TRBD1 identical over 8 bases. The CDR3 is 17 residues long. With V trimmed by 2 bases and J by 0 bases, 3 bases remained unmatched. Germline V gives CDR1 KGHSH, CDR2 LQKENI. CDR3 loop: CASSPRDRTSYNSPLHF. Written as DNA, the CDR3 is TGTGCCAGCTCACCAAGGGACAGGACCTCCTATAATTCACCCCTCCACTTT.

This rearrangement joins TRBV19 to TRBJ1-5, with TRBD1 matching 8 bases. This CDR3 spans 15 amino acids. The germline V gene has CDR1 LNHDA and CDR2 SQIVND (reference sequence). J lost 5 bases, V lost 1 base, and 4 bases had no gene match. CDR3 amino acids: CASSIVAGGDQPQHF. The CDR3 DNA reads TGTGCCAGTAGTATAGTGGCAGGGGGCGATCAGCCCCAGCATTTT. The variable domain in full, completed from reference TRBV19 and TRBJ1-5, reads DGGITQSPKYLFRKEGQNVTLSCEQNLNHDAMYWYRQDPGQGLRLIYYSQIVNDFQKGDIAEGYSVSREKKESFPLTVTSAQKNPTAFYLCASSIVAGGDQPQHFGDGTRLSIL.

The V gene is TRBV11-2, the J gene TRBJ2-5; no clear D gene. V lost 1 base to trimming and J lost 1 base, with 1 base between them. Germline CDR1 is SGHAT and CDR2 is FQNNGV. The CDR3 totals 12 residues. CDR3 sequence: CASSLVQETQYF. In DNA form, the CDR3 reads TGTGCCAGCAGCTTAGTCCAAGAGACCCAGTACTTC.

About this clone: One junction end disagrees with the germline gene, perhaps due to a read error. The chain is built from TRBV30 and TRBJ1-5; 9 nucleotides match TRBD1. The CDR3 contains 13 residues. CDR1 is GTSNPN, CDR2 SVGIG, per germline (reference sequence). CDR3 DNA sequence: TGTGCCTTTGGACAGGGGAGCACTCAGCCCCAGCATTTT. It translates to CAFGQGSTQPQHF.

The V call is TRBV12-3 or TRBV12-4, the J call TRBJ2-2; D call uncertain. Trimming left V 4 bases short and J 2 bases short, with 5 bases between. The CDR3 loop spans 13 amino acids. The CDR3, as DNA: TGTGCCAGCAGTTGGTTTAACACCGGGGAGCTGTTTTTT. Translation: CASSWFNTGELFF.

The chain couples TRBV2 to TRBJ2-5; no firm D call. CDR1 and CDR2 (germline): SNHLY, FYNNEI. Trimming cost V 7 bases and J 1 base, with 10 bases left between them. This CDR3 contains 13 residues. In DNA, the CDR3 is TGTGCCAGCATGTTACTTCGCCAAGAGACCCAGTACTTC. This translates into CASMLLRQETQYF.

The chain carries TRBV23-1 and TRBJ1-5, with D unresolved. TRBV23-1 belongs to the ORF category, with a function that is uncertain. Trimming stripped 6 bases from V and 9 bases from J, with 9 bases between. CDR3 length equals 11 residues. The CDR3 DNA sequence: TGCGCCAGCAGCCCCTTCAGGCCCCAGCATTTT. Amino acids: CASSPFRPQHF.

The rearrangement links TRBV27 to TRBJ2-6; a weak D match, TRBD1 (6 bases). The germline gives CDR1 MNHEY, CDR2 SMNVEV (reference sequence). Trimming shortened V by 5 bases and J by 3 bases, and 23 bases separated the two germline ends. The CDR3 length is 19 residues. Here the CDR3 DNA reads TGTGCCAGCAGTCAAAGCACAGGGTCTTATTCACGTGGGGCCAACGTCCTGACTTTC. This sequence encodes CASSQSTGSYSRGANVLTF.

This clone has only one observation. The chain has TRBV19 and TRBJ1-1; the D gene is possibly TRBD1 (6 bases). Between the trimmed V and J ends, which lost 6 bases and 4 bases, there was a span of 21 bases. This CDR3 has 16 amino acids. Germline V gives CDR1 LNHDA, CDR2 SQIVND (reference sequence). In DNA, the CDR3 is TGTGCCAGTAGGCTCAGTCGGGCAGGGGCTAGCACTGAAGCTTTCTTT. Protein product: CASRLSRAGASTEAFF.

The J gene is TRBJ2-3, the V gene TRBV5-1; 13 bases agree with TRBD2. This CDR3 contains 17 residues. Looked up from germline, CDR1 is SGHRS and CDR2 is YFSETQ. J gave up 0 bases and V 4 bases, and 5 bases lay outside the gene matches. CDR3 in amino acids: CASSQGLAGSSTDTQYF. DNA of the CDR3: TGCGCCAGCAGCCAGGGACTAGCGGGAAGTAGCACAGATACGCAGTATTTT.